Here is one TCR beta chain with its context. These data are taken from a study of identical twins. A universal primer binding site was introduced by template switching. The final cDNA contained unique molecular identifiers. TCRdb re-derived calls from the 5' RACE reads in MiXCR, one entry per CDR3 protein. The sample holds about 730,000 distinct CDR3 sequences, 21% seen once. The CDR3 covers 11 residues. Trimming shortened V by 2 bases and J by 3 bases, and 5 bases separated the two germline ends. Germline V gives CDR1 DFQATT, CDR2 SNEGSKA (reference sequence). The sample was also reused in another study, on T cells expressing NK-cell markers. As reported in that work: Several experiments added an anti-gamma-delta TCR antibody to sort only alpha-beta TCR T cells.

The J gene is TRBJ2-7, the V gene TRBV20-1; no definite D call. Source material: PBMCs. The TCR originated in a woman younger than 35 in good health. CDR3 region: CSARQLYEQYF. In DNA, the CDR3 is TGCAGTGCTAGACAGCTCTACGAGCAGTACTTC.